This T cell receptor beta chain was documented in a study of shared clonotypes between healthy human individuals. Study-level background: The study used three CD4 naive, three CD4 memory, two CD8 naive and one CD8 memory plate per donor. Study-wide results and caveats: The rarefaction results pointed to incomplete sorted-subset sequencing despite large depth.

Germline assignment: CDR1 SQVTM and CDR2 ANQGSEA. Trimming left V 4 bases short and J 0 bases short, with 4 bases between. CDR3 length equals 11 residues. This clone has just one count. The target antigen is unknown. Additional DNA sequences in this sample encode the identical CDR3. Assay: immunoSEQ multiplex PCR; the TCRdb copy retains only in-frame clones and omits some. Of 1.5 million to 1.9 million clones listed, around 98% are singletons. The sample consisted of naive CD4+ T cells sorted from blood. Noted subset: CD45RA+ positively selected. The rearrangement links TRBV29-1 to TRBJ2-7; no clear D gene. The sequence was obtained from a man between 25 and 39 years old in good health. CDR3 loop: CSVGISYEQYF. The CDR3 nucleotides read TGCAGCGTTGGGATCTCCTACGAGCAGTACTTC.